The entry below describes one TCR beta chain. Its specificity is unknown. This entry belongs to a study of T cell responses to AZD1222 COVID-19 vaccine. The overall study: Both about-4-week and about-12-week second-dose recipients were combined. Study conclusions and caveats: Baseline antibody screening turned up just five to seven seropositive AZD1222 recipients. Females outnumbered males among donors, who were mostly white British; clonal diversity was possibly underestimated. Unmutated regions of variants are reportedly targeted by nearly half of spike-specific TCRs.

The assay was immunoSEQ multiplex PCR, and TCRdb's table has in-frame clones only and misses some. The sample lists around 130,000 clones, 93% occurring once. In germline, CDR1 is DFQATT, CDR2 SNEGSKA (reference sequence). The CDR3 extends over 13 amino acids. Trimming removed 3 bases from V and 4 bases from J, with 10 bases in between. This receptor was taken from an adult in good health. This specimen consisted of peripheral blood, obtained on day 0 of AZD1222 vaccination. This chain joins TRBV20-1 and TRBJ1-5, with a tentative D call TRBD1 (5 bases). In DNA, the CDR3 is TGCAGTGCTAGTTGGGGGTTTAATCAGCCCCAGCATTTT. Amino acids: CSASWGFNQPQHF.